This passage covers 26 T cell receptor beta chains from one sample sequenced in a study of blood T cells in healthy people across ages. Primed by a sample-barcoded 5' primer and a J-beta primer mix, a second PCR proceeded for 7 to 11 cycles. From the 5' RACE reads, TCRdb called clonotypes with MiXCR, one entry per CDR3 protein. The profile shows approximately 580,000 distinct CDR3 sequences, less than 25% of them singletons. The sample also formed part of further work on T cells of mothers and their children.

The sequencing input was blood. Receptors originate from a boy aged 5-17 years in good health.

This chain links TRBV28 with TRBJ2-5; 9 nucleotides align to TRBD1. The length of the CDR3 is 15 residues. The trim removed 4 bases at V and 5 bases at J, leaving 8 bases unmatched. The germline gives CDR1 MDHEN, CDR2 SYDVKM. CDR3 coding DNA: TGTGCCAGCAGTTCCCCATCGGGACAGGGCGAGACCCAGTACTTC. This translates into CASSSPSGQGETQYF.

This clonotype has a handful of counts. This chain connects TRBV29-1 to TRBJ1-2; possible D gene TRBD1, 5 bases. The CDR3 contains 11 residues. V lost 6 bases to trimming and J lost 4 bases, with 9 bases between them. Germline values: CDR1 SQVTM, CDR2 ANQGSEA. This CDR3 reads CSVLQVYGYTF. The CDR3 DNA sequence: TGCAGCGTATTACAGGTCTATGGCTACACCTTC.

This clonotype was observed a few times. V usage is TRBV29-1 and J usage is TRBJ2-7, with a possible D match to TRBD1 (6 bases). V was shortened by 6 bases and J by 7 bases, with 13 bases between the two germline ends. Germline-derived CDR1 and CDR2 are SQVTM and ANQGSEA. The CDR3 spans 11 residues. Here the CDR3 reads CSVLQGEEQYF. The DNA for the CDR3 is TGCAGCGTCTTACAGGGAGAAGAGCAGTACTTC.

The V and J genes are TRBV9 and TRBJ2-4; D remains unclear. Trimming left V 3 bases short and J 5 bases short, with 9 bases between. The CDR3 runs to 13 residues. Per germline, CDR1 SGDLS and CDR2 YYNGEE. CDR3 DNA sequence: TGTGCCAGCAGCGGTGGGCGTCAAAACATTCAGTACTTC. Its translation is CASSGGRQNIQYF.

The chain employs TRBV18 and TRBJ2-3; D is unresolved. The length of the CDR3 is 13 residues. CDR1 is KGHSH, CDR2 LQKENI, per germline. With 3 bases removed from V and 4 bases from J, the gap between germline ends came to 8 bases. CDR3 amino acids: CASSPEVSDTQYF. The CDR3 nucleotides are TGTGCCAGCTCACCTGAGGTCTCAGATACGCAGTATTTT.

The CDR3 DNA sequence: TGTGCTAGTGGTTTGGTGGGGTACCGGGAGGAGACCCAGTACTTC. This codes for CASGLVGYREETQYF. The chain couples TRBV12-5 to TRBJ2-5, with a weak D call TRBD2 (6 bases). CDR1 is LGHNT, CDR2 FRNRAP, per germline. Between the trimmed V and J ends, which lost 0 bases and 5 bases, there was a span of 13 bases. The CDR3 spans 15 residues.

This clonotype has more than one count but fewer than ten. The V call is TRBV6-5, the J call TRBJ2-6; D is possibly TRBD2 (6 bases). CDR1 is MNHEY and CDR2 is SVGAGI in the germline V gene. CDR3 length: 15 residues. The V gene lost 4 bases and the J gene lost 2 bases, with 9 bases spanning the gap. The CDR3 is CASSFGGTGANVLTF. In DNA, the CDR3 is TGTGCCAGCAGTTTCGGAGGGACTGGGGCCAACGTCCTGACTTTC.

The chain combines TRBV20-1 with TRBJ2-3; 9 positions agree with TRBD2. The trim removed 1 base at V and 4 bases at J, leaving 3 bases unmatched. CDR1 and CDR2 from the germline V gene are DFQATT and SNEGSKA (reference sequence). The CDR3 runs 14 residues. The DNA for the CDR3 is TGCAGTGCTAGAGTTGCTAGCGGGGCAGATACGCAGTATTTT. Translated, it gives CSARVASGADTQYF.

The V and J genes are TRBV6-1 and TRBJ2-5, with TRBD2 as a possible D gene (7 bases). The J call is doubtful: the DNA matches TRBJ2-7 better. Germline V gives CDR1 MNHNS, CDR2 SASEGT. This CDR3 is 15 amino acids long. Written as DNA, the CDR3 is TGTGCCAGCAGTGAAGCGGCGGGGGCCCCCAACGAGCAGTACTTC. Encoded protein: CASSEAAGAPNEQYF.

This clonotype was observed a few times. This rearrangement joins TRBV4-3 to TRBJ2-3, with TRBD1 matching over 10 bases. Germline trimming cut 7 bases from V and 5 bases from J; bases unmatched to any gene: 18. The CDR3 covers 18 residues. CDR1 and CDR2 from the germline V gene are LGHNA and YSLEER. The CDR3 DNA follows: TGCGCCAGCAACACCGGGACAGGGGAGATATTGGGTGGAGATACGCAGTATTTT. It translates to CASNTGTGEILGGDTQYF.

This clonotype has more than one count but fewer than ten. This sequence joins TRBV28 and TRBJ2-3; a weak D match, TRBD2 (6 bases). The CDR3 spans 14 residues. The V gene lost 6 bases and the J gene lost 2 bases, with 12 bases spanning the gap. Germline V gene data show CDR1 as MDHEN and CDR2 as SYDVKM. In DNA form, the CDR3 reads TGTGCCAGCAGGGGAGGCAGATACACAGATACGCAGTATTTT. This translates into CASRGGRYTDTQYF.

This clonotype was seen once. V usage is TRBV6-1 and J usage is TRBJ1-3; D gene unclear. The CDR3 runs 10 residues. CDR1 is MNHNS and CDR2 is SASEGT in the germline V gene. Trimming cost V 7 bases and J 7 bases, with 5 bases left between them. The CDR3 is CASKWNTIYF. CDR3 nucleotides: TGTGCCAGCAAGTGGAACACCATATATTTT.

The chain employs TRBV20-1 and TRBJ1-1; D unresolved. V lost 3 bases and J 6 bases, leaving 17 bases between the germline ends. CDR3 length: 14 residues. The germline CDR1 and CDR2 sequences are DFQATT and SNEGSKA (reference sequence). The CDR3 bases are TGCAGTGCTAGTAATCGGCAGTTCATGGCTGAAGCTTTCTTT. Encoded protein: CSASNRQFMAEAFF.

The gene calls are TRBV7-6 and TRBJ2-7; D is uncertain. CDR3 length equals 15 residues. Germline CDR1 and CDR2: SGHVS and FNYEAQ. Between the trimmed V and J ends, which lost 5 bases and 3 bases, there was a span of 17 bases. CDR3 protein: CASSPVEQNFYEQYF. The CDR3 coding sequence is TGTGCCAGCAGCCCCGTGGAGCAAAATTTCTACGAGCAGTACTTC. Supplemented by reference TRBV7-6 and TRBJ2-7, the full variable domain reads GAGVSQSPRYKVTKRGQDVALRCDPISGHVSLYWYRQALGQGPEFLTYFNYEAQQDKSGLPNDRFSAERPEGSISTLTIQRTEQRDSAMYRCASSPVEQNFYEQYFGPGTRLTVT.

This clonotype was counted between two and nine times. The V call is TRBV5-1, the J call TRBJ1-2; 10 bases are a match to TRBD1. V dropped 4 bases and J dropped 5; count of bases not matched to a gene: 8. The CDR3 sequence is 15 residues long. Germline values: CDR1 SGHRS, CDR2 YFSETQ. This CDR3 is CASSGTGTGEYGYTF. In nucleotides, the CDR3 is TGCGCCAGCAGCGGAACCGGGACAGGGGAATATGGCTACACCTTC. Complete variable domain (other parts from reference TRBV5-1 and TRBJ1-2): KAGVTQTPRYLIKTRGQQVTLSCSPISGHRSVSWYQQTPGQGLQFLFEYFSETQRNKGNFPGRFSGRQFSNSRSEMNVSTLELGDSALYLCASSGTGTGEYGYTFGSGTRLTVV.

The table lists this clonotype with a few counts. The J gene is TRBJ2-2, the V gene TRBV29-1, with 13 nucleotides matching TRBD2. V lost 2 bases and J lost 6; bases outside the gene matches: 6. Germline-derived CDR1 and CDR2 are SQVTM and ANQGSEA. The CDR3 is 16 amino acids. CDR3 protein: CSVESGLAGVAGELFF. DNA of the CDR3: TGCAGCGTTGAATCCGGACTAGCGGGAGTCGCCGGGGAGCTGTTTTTT.

This clonotype came up once. V is TRBV7-9 and J is TRBJ2-2, with a tentative D call TRBD2 (6 bases). Per the germline V gene, CDR1 is SEHNR and CDR2 is FQNEAQ (reference sequence). This CDR3 has 15 amino acids. Between the trimmed V and J ends, which lost 5 bases and 4 bases, there was a span of 14 bases. CDR3 coding DNA: TGTGCCAGCAGCCTCCGGGGGACCAGCACCGGGGAGCTGTTTTTT. It is translated as CASSLRGTSTGELFF. Supplemented by reference TRBV7-9 and TRBJ2-2, the full variable domain reads DTGVSQNPRHKITKRGQNVTFRCDPISEHNRLYWYRQTLGQGPEFLTYFQNEAQLEKSRLLSDRFSAERPKGSFSTLEIQRTEQGDSAMYLCASSLRGTSTGELFFGEGSRLTVL.

The V call is TRBV28, the J call TRBJ2-5; no definite D call. The germline V gene encodes CDR1 MDHEN and CDR2 SYDVKM. The germline V and J ends were trimmed by 3 bases and 0 bases, with 14 bases remaining between them. The CDR3 runs 16 residues. Here the CDR3 DNA reads TGTGCCAGCAGTTTCTTTGGTAGCTTGTACCAAGAGACCCAGTACTTC. This codes for CASSFFGSLYQETQYF.

This clonotype occurred many times. V usage is TRBV9 and J usage is TRBJ2-7; 9 bases agree with TRBD1. Unmatched junction bases numbered 4, after V lost 2 bases and J lost 4 bases. Germline lookup yields CDR1 SGDLS and CDR2 YYNGEE. The CDR3 spans 14 residues. The CDR3 coding sequence is TGTGCCAGCAGCGTCGGGACAGGGACTTACGAGCAGTACTTC. Amino acids: CASSVGTGTYEQYF. The complete variable domain, with remaining parts taken from reference TRBV9 and TRBJ2-7, reads DSGVTQTPKHLITATGQRVTLRCSPRSGDLSVYWYQQSLDQGLQFLIQYYNGEERAKGNILERFSAQQFPDLHSELNLSSLELGDSALYFCASSVGTGTYEQYFGPGTRLTVT.

J is TRBJ1-5 and V is TRBV4-2, with TRBD1 as a possible D gene (5 bases). CDR3 length: 15 amino acids. V was pared by 0 bases and J by 6 bases, with 12 bases between. Germline CDR1 is LGHNA and CDR2 is YNFKEQ. The CDR3 sequence: CASSQEGGRGQPQHF. The CDR3 nucleotides are TGTGCCAGCAGCCAAGAGGGGGGACGAGGTCAGCCCCAGCATTTT.

The sample holds a few counts of this clonotype. The chain recombines TRBV7-9 with TRBJ2-7, with 8 bases fitting TRBD2. Trimming removed 6 bases from V and 6 bases from J; junction bases left unmatched: 22. The length of the CDR3 is 18 residues. CDR1 is SEHNR, CDR2 FQNEAQ, per germline (reference sequence). The CDR3 DNA follows: TGTGCCAGCAGGACGGCGGACGTTCTCGCGGGAGGCTCCATCGAGCAGTACTTC. Its protein product is CASRTADVLAGGSIEQYF.

This clonotype was detected a few times. The chain recombines TRBV6-1 with TRBJ2-7; TRBD2 aligns across 12 bases. Germline assignment: CDR1 MNHNS and CDR2 SASEGT. Losses at the gene ends were 4 bases for V and 3 bases for J; bases not matched to a gene: 4. The CDR3 extends over 15 amino acids. CDR3 sequence (DNA): TGTGCCAGCAGTGCCCTACTAGCGGGAGGCTACGAGCAGTACTTC. This encodes CASSALLAGGYEQYF.

This chain uses TRBV27 with TRBJ2-1; 8 bases match TRBD2. The ends lost 1 base at V and 0 bases at J; junction bases unmatched: 5. This CDR3 comprises 17 residues. Germline loops: CDR1 MNHEY, CDR2 SMNVEV (reference sequence). CDR3 region: CASSLFGGVGSYNEQFF. In DNA form, the CDR3 reads TGTGCCAGCAGTTTATTCGGGGGGGTCGGCTCCTACAATGAGCAGTTCTTC.

This rearrangement joins TRBV7-2 to TRBJ2-7, with TRBD2 identical over 9 bases. CDR3 size: 15 residues. Germline loops: CDR1 SGHTA, CDR2 FQGNSA. The V gene end was trimmed by 6 bases and the J gene end by 6 bases; junction bases not matched to a gene: 12. The CDR3 sequence is CASRRTSGSPGEQYF. CDR3 sequence (DNA): TGTGCCAGCAGGCGAACTAGCGGGTCCCCTGGCGAGCAGTACTTC.

The rearrangement links TRBV6-5 to TRBJ2-5, with unresolved D. This CDR3 spans 13 amino acids. The germline V gene encodes CDR1 MNHEY and CDR2 SVGAGI. Trimming pared 6 bases from V and 4 bases from J, leaving 12 bases between. CDR3 coding DNA: TGTGCCAGCAGCCCTGCGGTGAGAGAGACCCAGTACTTC. Protein: CASSPAVRETQYF.

Points on this clonotype: An end of the junction differs from the germline gene, which may be a read error. The V and J genes are TRBV7-8 and TRBJ2-7; TRBD1 might be the D (5 bases). Germline values: CDR1 SGHVS, CDR2 FQNEAQ. The CDR3 consists of 15 residues. DNA for the CDR3: TGTGCCAGCAGCTTGGGGCTGGCCGAAGCCTACGAGCAATACTTC. Translated: CASSLGLAEAYEQYF. The full variable domain, completed using reference TRBV7-8 and TRBJ2-7, is GAGVSQSPRYKVAKRGQDVALRCDPISGHVSLFWYQQALGQGPEFLTYFQNEAQLDKSGLPSDRFFAERPEGSVSTLKIQRTQQEDSAVYLCASSLGLAEAYEQYFGPGTRLTVT.